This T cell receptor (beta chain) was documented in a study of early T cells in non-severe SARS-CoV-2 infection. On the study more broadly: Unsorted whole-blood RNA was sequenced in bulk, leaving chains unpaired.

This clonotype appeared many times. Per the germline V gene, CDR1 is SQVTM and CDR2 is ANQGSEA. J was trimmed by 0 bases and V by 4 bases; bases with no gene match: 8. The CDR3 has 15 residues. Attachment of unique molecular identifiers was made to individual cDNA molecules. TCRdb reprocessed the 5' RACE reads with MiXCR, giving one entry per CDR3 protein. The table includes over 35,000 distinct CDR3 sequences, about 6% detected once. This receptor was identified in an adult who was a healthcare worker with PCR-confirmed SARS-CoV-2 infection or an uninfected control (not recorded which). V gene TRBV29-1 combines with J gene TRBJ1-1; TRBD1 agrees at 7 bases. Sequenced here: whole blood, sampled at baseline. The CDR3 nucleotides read TGCAGCGTTGGCCCGGACAGGAAATTGAACACTGAAGCTTTCTTT. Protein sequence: CSVGPDRKLNTEAFF.